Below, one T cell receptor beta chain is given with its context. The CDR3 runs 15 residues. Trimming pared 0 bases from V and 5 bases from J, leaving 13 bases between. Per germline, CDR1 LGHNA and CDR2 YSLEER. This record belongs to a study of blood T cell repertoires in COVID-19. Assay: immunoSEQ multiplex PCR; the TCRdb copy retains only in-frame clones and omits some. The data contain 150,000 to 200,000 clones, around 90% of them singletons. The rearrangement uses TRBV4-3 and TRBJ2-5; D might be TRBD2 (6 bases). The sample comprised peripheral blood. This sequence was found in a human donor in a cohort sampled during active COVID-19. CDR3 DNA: TGCGCCAGCAGCCAAGAAGCGGGTGCGGGTGAGACCCAGTACTTC. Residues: CASSQEAGAGETQYF.